One TCR beta chain is described in this entry. The antigen remains unidentified. The sample originates from a study of T cells expressing NK-cell markers. As for the study in general: Researchers got TCR beta repertoires out of sorted CD3+CD56+NKG2C+, CD3+CD56+NKG2C- and CD3+CD56-NKG2C+ T cells. With respect to HCMV, most of the eight sequenced donors were seropositive, and one was seronegative.

Findings of the study overall: In several donors, dominant clonotypes made up roughly 28.3-65% of CD3+CD56-NKG2C+ cells.

This CDR3 comprises 18 residues. Looked up from germline, CDR1 is MNHEY and CDR2 is SMNVEV (reference sequence). Making the TCR beta cDNA relied on 5'RACE template switching with UMIs. TCRdb re-called the 5' RACE reads, yielding one record per CDR3 amino acid sequence without DNA. The sample features 550,000 to 600,000 distinct CDR3 sequences, with roughly 3.6% in its top ten. The sequence was obtained from a man younger than 30 in good health. J is TRBJ2-2 and V is TRBV27; TCRdb indicates TRBD1, and absent DNA this call remains unverified. What was sequenced was blood T cells: a sorted CD56 or NKG2C T cell subset, CD4+ or CD8+ T cells, or bulk PBMC T cells (not recorded which). The CDR3 sequence: CASSLSAGTRSPTGELFF.